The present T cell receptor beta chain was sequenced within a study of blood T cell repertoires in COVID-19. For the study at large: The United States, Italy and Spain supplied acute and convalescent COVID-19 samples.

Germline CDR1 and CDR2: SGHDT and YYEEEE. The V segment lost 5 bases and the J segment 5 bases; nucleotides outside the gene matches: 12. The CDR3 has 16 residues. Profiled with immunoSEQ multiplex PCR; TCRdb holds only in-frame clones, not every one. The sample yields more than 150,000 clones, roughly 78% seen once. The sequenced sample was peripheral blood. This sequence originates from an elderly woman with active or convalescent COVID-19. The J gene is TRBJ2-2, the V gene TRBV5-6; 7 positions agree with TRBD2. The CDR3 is CASSDWWRGRTGELFF. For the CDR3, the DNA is TGTGCCAGCAGTGATTGGTGGCGGGGGAGGACCGGGGAGCTGTTTTTT. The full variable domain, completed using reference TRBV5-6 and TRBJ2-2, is DAGVTQSPTHLIKTRGQQVTLRCSPKSGHDTVSWYQQALGQGPQFIFQYYEEEERQRGNFPDRFSGHQFPNYSSELNVNALLLGDSALYLCASSDWWRGRTGELFFGEGSRLTVL.